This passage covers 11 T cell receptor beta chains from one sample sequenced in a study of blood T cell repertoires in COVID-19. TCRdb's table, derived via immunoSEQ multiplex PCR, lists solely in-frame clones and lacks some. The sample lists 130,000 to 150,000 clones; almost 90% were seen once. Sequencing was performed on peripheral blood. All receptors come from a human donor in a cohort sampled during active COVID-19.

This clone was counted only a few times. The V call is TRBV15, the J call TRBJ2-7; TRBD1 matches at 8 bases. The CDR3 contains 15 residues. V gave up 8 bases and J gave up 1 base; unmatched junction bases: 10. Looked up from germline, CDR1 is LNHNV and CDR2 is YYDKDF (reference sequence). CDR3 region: CATGAAGTGSYEQYF. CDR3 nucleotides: TGTGCCACCGGGGCCGCCGGGACAGGATCCTACGAGCAGTACTTC.

CDR3 DNA sequence: TGTGCCAGCAGCCGGGGACAGGGACCTGCGGACACTGAAGCTTTCTTT. Its protein product is CASSRGQGPADTEAFF. The J gene is TRBJ1-1, the V gene TRBV5-4; TRBD1 agrees at 9 bases. V shed 4 bases and J 3 bases; nucleotides not matched to a gene: 10. This CDR3 has 16 residues. Germline CDR1 SGHNT, CDR2 YYREEE (reference sequence).

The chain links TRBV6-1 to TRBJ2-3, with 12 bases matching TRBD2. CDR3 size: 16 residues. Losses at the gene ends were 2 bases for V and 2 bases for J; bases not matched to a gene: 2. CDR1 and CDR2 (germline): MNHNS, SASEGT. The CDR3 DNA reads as TGTGCCAGCAGTGAACTAGCGGGGGGGTTCACAGATACGCAGTATTTT. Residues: CASSELAGGFTDTQYF.

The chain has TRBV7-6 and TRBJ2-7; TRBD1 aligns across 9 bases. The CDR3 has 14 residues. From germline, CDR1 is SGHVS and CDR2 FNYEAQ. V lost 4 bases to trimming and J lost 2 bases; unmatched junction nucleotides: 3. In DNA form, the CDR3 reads TGTGCCAGCAGCTCCGGGACAGGGACCTACGAGCAGTACTTC. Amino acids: CASSSGTGTYEQYF. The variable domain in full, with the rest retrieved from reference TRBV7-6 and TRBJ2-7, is GAGVSQSPRYKVTKRGQDVALRCDPISGHVSLYWYRQALGQGPEFLTYFNYEAQQDKSGLPNDRFSAERPEGSISTLTIQRTEQRDSAMYRCASSSGTGTYEQYFGPGTRLTVT.

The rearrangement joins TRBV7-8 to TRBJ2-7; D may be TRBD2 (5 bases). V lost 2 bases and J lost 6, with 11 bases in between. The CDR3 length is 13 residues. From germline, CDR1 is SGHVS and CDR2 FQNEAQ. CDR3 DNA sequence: TGTGCCAGCAGCTTATCGGGAAAGGGCGAGCAGTACTTC. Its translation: CASSLSGKGEQYF.

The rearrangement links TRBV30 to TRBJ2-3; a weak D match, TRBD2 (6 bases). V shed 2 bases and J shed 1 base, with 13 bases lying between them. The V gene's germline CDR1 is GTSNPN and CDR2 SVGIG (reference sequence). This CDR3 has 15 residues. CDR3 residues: CAWSKNGGGTDTQYF. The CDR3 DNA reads TGTGCCTGGAGTAAAAACGGCGGGGGCACAGATACGCAGTATTTT.

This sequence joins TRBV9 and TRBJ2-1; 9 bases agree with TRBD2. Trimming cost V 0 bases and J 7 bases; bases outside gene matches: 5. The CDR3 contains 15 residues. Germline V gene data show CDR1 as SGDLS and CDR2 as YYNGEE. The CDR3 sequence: CASSVEAGGPNEQFF. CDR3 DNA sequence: TGTGCCAGCAGCGTAGAGGCGGGGGGGCCGAATGAGCAGTTCTTC.

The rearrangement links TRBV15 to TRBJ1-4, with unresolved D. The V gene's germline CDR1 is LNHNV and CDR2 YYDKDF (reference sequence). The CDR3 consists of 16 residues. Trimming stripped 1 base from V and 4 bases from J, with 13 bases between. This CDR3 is CATSRALLGNNEKLFF. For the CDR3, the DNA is TGTGCCACCAGCAGAGCACTCCTGGGCAATAATGAAAAACTGTTTTTT.

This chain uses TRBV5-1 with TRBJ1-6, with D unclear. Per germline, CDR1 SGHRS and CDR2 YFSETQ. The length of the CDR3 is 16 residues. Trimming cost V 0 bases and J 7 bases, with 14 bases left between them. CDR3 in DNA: TGCGCCAGCAGCTTGGCCGGTAGCAGTTGGAATTCACCCCTCCACTTT. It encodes CASSLAGSSWNSPLHF. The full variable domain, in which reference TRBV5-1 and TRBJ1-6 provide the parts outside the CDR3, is KAGVTQTPRYLIKTRGQQVTLSCSPISGHRSVSWYQQTPGQGLQFLFEYFSETQRNKGNFPGRFSGRQFSNSRSEMNVSTLELGDSALYLCASSLAGSSWNSPLHFGNGTRLTVT.

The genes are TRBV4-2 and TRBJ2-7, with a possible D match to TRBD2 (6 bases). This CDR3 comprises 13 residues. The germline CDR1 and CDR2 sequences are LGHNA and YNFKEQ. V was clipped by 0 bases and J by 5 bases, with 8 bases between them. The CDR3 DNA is TGTGCCAGCAGCCAAGAGACTAGTGACGAGCAGTACTTC. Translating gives CASSQETSDEQYF.

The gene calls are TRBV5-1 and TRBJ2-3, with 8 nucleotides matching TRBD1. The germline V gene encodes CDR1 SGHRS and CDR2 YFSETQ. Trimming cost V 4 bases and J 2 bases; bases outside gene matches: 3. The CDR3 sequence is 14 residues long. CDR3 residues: CASSPGQATDTQYF. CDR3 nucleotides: TGCGCCAGCAGCCCGGGACAGGCCACAGATACGCAGTATTTT.